Each of the 32 T cell receptor beta chains below was sequenced from the same sample in a study of blood T cell repertoires in COVID-19. Profiling relied on immunoSEQ multiplex PCR, and the TCRdb table lists in-frame clones only, not all of them. The sample records a few hundred thousand clones, roughly 86% being singletons. Sequenced material: peripheral blood. These TCRs come from a middle-aged man who had recovered from COVID-19.

The chain joins TRBV7-9 to TRBJ2-7; no clear D. Germline CDR1 reads SEHNR; CDR2 reads FQNEAQ (reference sequence). Trimming took off 6 bases at V and 6 bases at J, with 12 bases between the two ends. The CDR3 length is 12 residues. The CDR3 DNA sequence: TGTGCCAGCAGTTATTACAGTGGCGAGCAGTACTTC. This sequence encodes CASSYYSGEQYF.

The chain recombines TRBV6-2 or TRBV6-3 with TRBJ1-2; 7 bases line up with TRBD1. This CDR3 region has 16 residues. Per the germline V gene, CDR1 is MNHEY and CDR2 is SVGEGT. V was clipped by 3 bases and J by 4 bases; unmatched bases: 11. The CDR3 spells CASSYRSTGDSYGYTF. CDR3 bases: TGTGCCAGCAGTTATAGATCCACAGGGGATTCCTATGGCTACACCTTC.

This chain links TRBV15 with TRBJ1-2; D call uncertain. Trimming left V 4 bases short and J 3 bases short, with 9 bases between. Germline V gives CDR1 LNHNV, CDR2 YYDKDF (reference sequence). This CDR3 is built from 13 residues. The CDR3 DNA sequence: TGTGCCACCAGCACCGGAGCTCACTATGGCTACACCTTC. It encodes CATSTGAHYGYTF.

This sequence joins TRBV29-1 and TRBJ2-3; D gene uncertain. The CDR3 covers 13 residues. The V gene lost 2 bases and the J gene lost 5 bases, with 11 bases spanning the gap. The V gene's germline CDR1 is SQVTM and CDR2 ANQGSEA. The CDR3 region is CSVESPRGDTQYF. CDR3 bases: TGCAGCGTTGAATCCCCCAGAGGAGATACGCAGTATTTT.

This chain uses TRBV5-4 with TRBJ1-6; 11 nucleotides align to TRBD1. The V segment lost 3 bases and the J segment 7 bases; nucleotides outside the gene matches: 6. Germline V lookup: CDR1 SGHNT, CDR2 YYREEE (reference sequence). This CDR3 has 16 amino acids. The CDR3 DNA follows: TGTGCCAGCAGCTCCCGGGACAGGGGGTGGAATTCACCCCTCCACTTT. Translating it yields CASSSRDRGWNSPLHF.

The rearrangement uses TRBV3-1 (or the pseudogene TRBV3-2) and TRBJ2-2; possibly TRBD2 for D (7 bases). The germline V and J ends were trimmed by 5 bases and 3 bases, with 13 bases remaining between them. CDR3 length equals 15 residues. Germline CDR1 and CDR2: LGHDT and YNNKEL (reference sequence). In DNA, the CDR3 is TGTGCCAGCAGCAGGGGGGGCACTGACACCGGGGAGCTGTTTTTT. It encodes CASSRGGTDTGELFF.

In regard to this clone: The sample holds other DNA sequences that translate to the same CDR3. The chain's CDR3 is CASSLGQGANEQFF. CDR3 nucleotides: TGCGCCAGCAGCTTGGGACAGGGGGCCAATGAGCAGTTCTTC. The chain uses TRBV5-1 and TRBJ2-1; 10 nucleotides agree with TRBD1. The junction had 0 bases not matched to a gene; V was cut back by 0 bases and J by 6 bases. Per germline, CDR1 SGHRS and CDR2 YFSETQ. This CDR3 is 14 amino acids long.

The CDR3 region is CASGRTGGAGANVLTF. The CDR3 DNA is TGTGCCAGTGGAAGGACAGGGGGCGCTGGGGCCAACGTCCTGACTTTC. V is TRBV19 and J is TRBJ2-6; 11 nucleotides agree with TRBD1. V was clipped by 8 bases and J by 2 bases; unmatched bases: 5. The CDR3 runs 16 residues. From germline, CDR1 is LNHDA and CDR2 SQIVND (reference sequence).

V usage is TRBV7-9 and J usage is TRBJ1-1; TRBD1 might be the D (6 bases). The CDR3 has 13 residues. Germline V CDR1 and CDR2: SEHNR, FQNEAQ (reference sequence). V shed 5 bases and J shed 10 bases, with 17 bases lying between them. CDR3: CASSVKPGVRAFF. CDR3 DNA: TGTGCCAGCAGCGTAAAACCAGGGGTGCGAGCTTTCTTT.

The chain uses TRBV6-5 and TRBJ2-7; D is perhaps TRBD2 (5 bases). CDR1 is MNHEY and CDR2 is SVGAGI in the germline V gene. V lost 5 bases and J 3 bases, leaving 11 bases between the germline ends. This CDR3 is 13 amino acids long. The CDR3, as DNA: TGTGCCAGCAGTCGGGAACGGGGCTACGAGCAGTACTTC. This codes for CASSRERGYEQYF.

The V gene is TRBV29-1, the J gene TRBJ2-3; 10 nucleotides match TRBD2. Trimming cost V 6 bases and J 1 base; bases outside gene matches: 7. Looked up from germline, CDR1 is SQVTM and CDR2 is ANQGSEA. This CDR3 contains 15 residues. The CDR3 DNA reads TGCAGCGTACCCCCTAGCGGGGGCCGCACAGATACGCAGTATTTT. Translation: CSVPPSGGRTDTQYF.

V and J are TRBV19 and TRBJ2-7; 12 bases agree with TRBD1. This CDR3 is 15 amino acids long. Looked up from germline, CDR1 is LNHDA and CDR2 is SQIVND (reference sequence). V shed 4 bases and J 4 bases; nucleotides not matched to a gene: 5. CDR3 sequence reads: CASSTEGQGAYEQYF. For the CDR3, the DNA is TGTGCCAGTAGTACAGAGGGACAGGGGGCTTACGAGCAGTACTTC.

The chain combines TRBV6-6 with TRBJ2-1, with 9 bases identical to TRBD1. With V trimmed by 6 bases and J by 3 bases, 0 bases remained unmatched. The CDR3 is made up of 13 amino acids. CDR1 and CDR2 from the germline V gene are MNHNY and SVGAGI (reference sequence). CDR3 DNA: TGTGCCAGCAGGGACAGGGGCTACAATGAGCAGTTCTTC. This codes for CASRDRGYNEQFF.

J is TRBJ2-7 and V is TRBV28; 7 bases are a match to TRBD2. The junction had 2 bases not matched to a gene; V was cut back by 2 bases and J by 4 bases. CDR3 length equals 13 residues. CDR1 MDHEN and CDR2 SYDVKM come from the germline V gene. This chain's CDR3 is CASSLGGGYEQYF. As DNA, the CDR3 is TGTGCCAGCAGTTTAGGGGGGGGTTACGAGCAGTACTTC.

The rearrangement links TRBV9 to TRBJ2-1; TRBD1 aligns across 10 bases. Germline assignment: CDR1 SGDLS and CDR2 YYNGEE. V was pared by 3 bases and J by 7 bases, with 4 bases of the junction left unmatched. The CDR3 has 14 amino acids. The CDR3 DNA reads TGTGCCAGCAGCGCCGGGACAGGGGTGAATGAGCAGTTCTTC. Amino acid sequence: CASSAGTGVNEQFF.

The chain employs TRBV7-2 and TRBJ1-1; unclear D gene. Germline CDR1 and CDR2: SGHTA and FQGNSA. There are 15 residues in the CDR3. Trimming took 2 bases from V and 0 from J, leaving 10 bases between them. This CDR3 reads CASSLFGGMNTEAFF. The CDR3 DNA follows: TGTGCCAGCAGCTTATTTGGCGGAATGAACACTGAAGCTTTCTTT.

The CDR3, as DNA: TGTGCCAGCAGTTCTAGGGCTGGACAGGGACGACGCGAGCAGTACTTC. It yields the protein CASSSRAGQGRREQYF. J is TRBJ2-7 and V is TRBV6-5, with 8 bases aligning to TRBD1. V lost 4 bases, J lost 6 bases, and 14 bases stayed unmatched. Germline-derived CDR1 and CDR2 are MNHEY and SVGAGI. The CDR3 is 16 amino acids.

The CDR3 nucleotides are TGTGCCAGCAGCTTAGTGACGCGGCGGGGGCACAATGAGCAGTTCTTC. Translation: CASSLVTRRGHNEQFF. The gene calls are TRBV11-2 and TRBJ2-1; TRBD2 is a possible D gene (7 bases). The CDR3 contains 16 residues. Germline CDR1 reads SGHAT; CDR2 reads FQNNGV. Trimming removed 1 base at V and 5 bases at J, with 15 bases between. Supplemented by reference TRBV11-2 and TRBJ2-1, the full variable domain reads EAGVAQSPRYKIIEKRQSVAFWCNPISGHATLYWYQQILGQGPKLLIQFQNNGVVDDSQLPKDRFSAERLKGVDSTLKIQPAKLEDSAVYLCASSLVTRRGHNEQFFGPGTRLTVL.

DNA for the CDR3: TGTGCCAGCAGTGAAACTAGCGGGAGAGTAAATACGCAGTATTTT. Translation gives CASSETSGRVNTQYF. The chain is built from TRBV2 and TRBJ2-3, with TRBD2 matching 11 bases. The CDR3 loop spans 15 amino acids. CDR1 and CDR2 from the germline V gene are SNHLY and FYNNEI. Trimming at V came to 2 bases and at J to 7 bases, leaving 5 bases not matched to a gene.

This clone is a singleton in its sample. CDR3 loop: CASSSEQGSGANVLTF. The DNA for the CDR3 is TGTGCCAGCAGCTCGGAACAGGGCTCTGGGGCCAACGTCCTGACTTTC. The chain employs TRBV4-2 and TRBJ2-6; TRBD1 might be the D (6 bases). CDR3 size: 16 residues. Germline V CDR1 and CDR2: LGHNA, YNFKEQ. V was cut by 5 bases and J by 0 bases, with 11 bases left in between.

The chain is built from TRBV19 and TRBJ1-2; 7 bases align to TRBD1. Trimming cost V 1 base and J 1 base; bases outside gene matches: 9. Looked up from germline, CDR1 is LNHDA and CDR2 is SQIVND (reference sequence). The CDR3 is made up of 17 amino acids. CDR3 sequence (DNA): TGTGCCAGTAGTATAGGGGGACGGACAGGAATTAACTATGGCTACACCTTC. This encodes CASSIGGRTGINYGYTF.

The chain uses TRBV21-1 and TRBJ2-5; TRBD1, as called in the table, went unchecked against the DNA. TRBV21-1 is deemed a pseudogene. The CDR3 totals 13 residues. The DNA for the CDR3 is TGTGCCAGCCGGGATGGGGGCAGAGAGACCCAGTACTTC. Protein product: CASRDGGRETQYF.

The rearrangement uses TRBV7-6 and TRBJ2-5; TRBD2 might be the D (6 bases). The V gene's germline CDR1 is SGHVS and CDR2 FNYEAQ. There are 16 residues in the CDR3. Trimming stripped 5 bases from V and 1 base from J, with 17 bases between. The CDR3 region is CASSHSPLGGQETQYF. CDR3 in DNA: TGTGCCAGCAGCCACTCTCCTCTGGGAGGCCAAGAGACCCAGTACTTC.

The chain employs TRBV13 and TRBJ1-6, with a tentative D call TRBD1 (5 bases). The CDR3 is 17 residues long. V was pared by 4 bases and J by 6 bases, with 19 bases between. Germline V gene lookup returns CDR1 PRHDT and CDR2 FYEKMQ (reference sequence). As DNA, the CDR3 is TGTGCCAGCAGCTCCTACCCAGAAGGGGTGGCTAATTCACCCCTCCACTTT. Protein sequence: CASSSYPEGVANSPLHF.

The chain combines TRBV4-1 with TRBJ2-3; D may be TRBD1 (5 bases). Germline values: CDR1 MGHRA, CDR2 YSYEKL. Trimming removed 4 bases from V and 6 bases from J, with 11 bases in between. The CDR3 consists of 13 residues. CDR3 sequence reads: CASSRVYRDTQYF. CDR3 coding DNA: TGCGCCAGCAGCCGGGTATACAGGGATACGCAGTATTTT.

The chain joins TRBV30 to TRBJ2-2; TRBD1 matches at 9 bases. The CDR3 has 13 amino acids. Germline loops: CDR1 GTSNPN, CDR2 SVGIG (reference sequence). Trimming cost V 3 bases and J 5 bases; bases outside gene matches: 1. The CDR3 loop is CAWRGQGTGELFF. The CDR3 DNA sequence: TGTGCCTGGAGGGGACAGGGTACCGGGGAGCTGTTTTTT.

The chain recombines TRBV5-4 with TRBJ1-6; TRBD1 agrees at 8 bases. Germline CDR1 reads SGHNT; CDR2 reads YYREEE (reference sequence). This CDR3 has 15 amino acids. V shed 4 bases and J 6 bases; nucleotides not matched to a gene: 6. CDR3 region: CASSQQGGFNSPLHF. The CDR3 nucleotides are TGTGCCAGCAGCCAACAGGGGGGCTTTAATTCACCCCTCCACTTT.

This sequence joins TRBV9 and TRBJ2-3; 7 positions agree with TRBD1. The CDR3 consists of 16 residues. Trimming removed 8 bases from V and 0 bases from J; junction bases left unmatched: 12. CDR1 is SGDLS, CDR2 YYNGEE, per germline. Here the CDR3 DNA reads TGTGCCAGTACTAAACGAGGGGGCCCTAGCACAGATACGCAGTATTTT. Amino acid sequence: CASTKRGGPSTDTQYF.

For the CDR3, the DNA is TGTGCCAGCATACTGTCGGGACAGGGATACGAGCAGTACTTC. It translates to CASILSGQGYEQYF. V gene TRBV6-5 combines with J gene TRBJ2-7; 9 bases are a match to TRBD1. Per the germline V gene, CDR1 is MNHEY and CDR2 is SVGAGI. The CDR3 has 14 residues. V dropped 7 bases and J dropped 4; count of bases not matched to a gene: 8.

The chain carries TRBV5-4 and TRBJ1-6; D is undetermined. This CDR3 spans 12 amino acids. V was trimmed by 6 bases and J by 9 bases, leaving 10 bases between them. CDR1 is SGHNT and CDR2 is YYREEE in the germline V gene (reference sequence). The CDR3 loop reads CASTRPGSPLHF. The CDR3 bases are TGTGCCAGCACCAGACCAGGTTCACCCCTCCACTTT. Full variable domain (outside the CDR3, taken from reference TRBV5-4 and TRBJ1-6): ETGVTQSPTHLIKTRGQQVTLRCSSQSGHNTVSWYQQALGQGPQFIFQYYREEENGRGNFPPRFSGLQFPNYSSELNVNALELDDSALYLCASTRPGSPLHFGNGTRLTVT.

The chain recombines TRBV5-6 with TRBJ1-1; no reliable D call. This CDR3 is 16 amino acids long. V was pared by 2 bases and J by 1 base, with 15 bases between. CDR1 and CDR2 from the germline V gene are SGHDT and YYEEEE. CDR3 DNA: TGTGCCAGCAGCTTTGGGATAGGACGGGGGAACACTGAAGCTTTCTTT. Translation gives CASSFGIGRGNTEAFF.

This clone was recorded a few times. The chain has TRBV5-4 and TRBJ2-5, with D tentatively TRBD1 (8 bases). V gave up 2 bases and J gave up 1 base, with 15 bases separating them. The germline V gene encodes CDR1 SGHNT and CDR2 YYREEE (reference sequence). This CDR3 contains 16 residues. CDR3 nucleotides: TGTGCCAGCAGCTTTGGGGGGGGACAGGCCCAAGAGACCCAGTACTTC. Translating it yields CASSFGGGQAQETQYF.